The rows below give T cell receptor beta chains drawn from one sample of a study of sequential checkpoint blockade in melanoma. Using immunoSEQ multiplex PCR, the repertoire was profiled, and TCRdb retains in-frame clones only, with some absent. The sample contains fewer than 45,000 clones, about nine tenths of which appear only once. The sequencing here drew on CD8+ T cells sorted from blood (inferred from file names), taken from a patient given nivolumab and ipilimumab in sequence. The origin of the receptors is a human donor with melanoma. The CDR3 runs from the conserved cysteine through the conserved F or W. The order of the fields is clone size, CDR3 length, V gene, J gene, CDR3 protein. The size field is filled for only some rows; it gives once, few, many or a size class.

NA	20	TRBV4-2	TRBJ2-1	CASSQEVELAAPYSYNEQFF
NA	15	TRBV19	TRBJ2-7	CASSTLGQRDYEQYF
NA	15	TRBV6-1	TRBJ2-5	CASSGVSGTQETQYF
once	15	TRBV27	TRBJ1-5	CASNPTRQGNQPQHF
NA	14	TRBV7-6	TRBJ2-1	CASSLAGHYNEQFF
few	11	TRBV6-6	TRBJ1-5	CASRREQPQHF
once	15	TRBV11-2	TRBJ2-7	CASSLLGTGAYEQYF
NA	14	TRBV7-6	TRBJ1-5	CASSPGQGNQPQHF
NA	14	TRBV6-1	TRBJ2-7	CASSGTGSYYEQYF
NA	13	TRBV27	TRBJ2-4	CASTKFPENIQYF
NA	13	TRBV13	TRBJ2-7	CASGRREGLEQYF
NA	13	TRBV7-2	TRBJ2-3	CASSPTGTDTQYF